Listed here are 19 T cell receptor beta chains from one sample, sequenced in a study of T-cell memory formation after mild COVID-19. TCRdb called the 5' RACE reads again in MiXCR, with one record for every CDR3 protein. Counted here are hundreds of thousands of distinct CDR3 sequences, 20% to 25% occurring once; the ten biggest clones make up about an eighth. Sequencing was carried out using PBMCs or a T cell subset sorted from them (not recorded which). These receptors came from an adult woman who had mild COVID-19 (a few samples of this study predate the infection). Cell type and time point are not known.

The chain is built from TRBV7-3 and TRBJ2-1, with TRBD2 matching 7 bases. V lost 6 bases to trimming and J lost 10 bases; unmatched junction nucleotides: 12. This CDR3 is built from 14 residues. Per germline, CDR1 SGHTA and CDR2 FQGTGA. The DNA of the CDR3 is TGTGCCAGCAGTCCCCTAGCGGCCCATAGGGAGCAGTTCTTC. Residues: CASSPLAAHREQFF.

A few counts support this clonotype. The rearrangement links TRBV15 to TRBJ2-7, with TRBD2 identical over 7 bases. The CDR3 runs 17 residues. Germline CDR1 and CDR2: LNHNV and YYDKDF (reference sequence). V lost 1 base to trimming and J lost 5 bases; unmatched junction nucleotides: 14. CDR3 region: CATSRARGLAESHEQYF. CDR3 coding DNA: TGTGCCACCAGCAGAGCACGAGGGCTAGCGGAATCACACGAGCAGTACTTC.

This clonotype was found a few times. The chain combines TRBV29-1 with TRBJ2-7; maybe TRBD2 (6 bases). Germline V gives CDR1 SQVTM, CDR2 ANQGSEA. This CDR3 comprises 14 residues. Trimming pared 6 bases from V and 3 bases from J, leaving 18 bases between. CDR3 residues: CSVGSAGQIYEQYF. The CDR3 nucleotides read TGCAGCGTGGGATCGGCGGGGCAGATCTACGAGCAGTACTTC.

A few counts support this clonotype. The V gene is TRBV29-1, the J gene TRBJ2-5, with D possibly TRBD1 on 5 matching bases. CDR3 length: 13 amino acids. Germline V gene lookup returns CDR1 SQVTM and CDR2 ANQGSEA. The ends were cut back, 4 bases at V and 1 base at J, with 10 bases in the middle. Here the CDR3 reads CSVGGTFQETQYF. In nucleotides, the CDR3 is TGCAGCGTTGGGGGCACCTTCCAAGAGACCCAGTACTTC. The full variable domain, completed using reference TRBV29-1 and TRBJ2-5, is SAVISQKPSRDICQRGTSLTIQCQVDSQVTMMFWYRQQPGQSLTLIATANQGSEATYESGFVIDKFPISRPNLTFSTLTVSNMSPEDSSIYLCSVGGTFQETQYFGPGTRLLVL.

The DNA for the CDR3 is TGTGCCAGCAGCTCCGAAGCGGACAGCTCCTACAATGAGCAGTTCTTC. This sequence encodes CASSSEADSSYNEQFF. The chain combines TRBV7-3 with TRBJ2-1; weak D call: TRBD1 (6 bases). Germline V lookup: CDR1 SGHTA, CDR2 FQGTGA. V lost 4 bases and J 0 bases, leaving 13 bases between the germline ends. The CDR3 spans 16 residues.

This chain uses TRBV10-3 with TRBJ2-1; D is uncertain. Deletions cut 2 bases from V and 0 bases from J, with 8 bases between. The germline V gene has CDR1 ENHRY and CDR2 SYGVKD. The CDR3 runs 15 residues. Here the CDR3 DNA reads TGTGCCATCAGTGAGACAGACCTCTCCTACAATGAGCAGTTCTTC. Translating gives CAISETDLSYNEQFF.

The V and J genes are TRBV6-1 and TRBJ1-2; D unresolved. Germline lookup yields CDR1 MNHNS and CDR2 SASEGT. V lost 7 bases, J lost 2 bases, and 8 bases lay in between. CDR3 length: 12 amino acids. This chain's CDR3 is CASTIGNYGYTF. The CDR3 DNA reads TGTGCCAGCACAATCGGAAACTATGGCTACACCTTC.

The table lists this clonotype with a few counts. V gene TRBV19 combines with J gene TRBJ2-4; perhaps TRBD2 as D (6 bases). Germline CDR1 LNHDA, CDR2 SQIVND (reference sequence). The CDR3 length is 15 residues. Deletions cut 3 bases from V and 1 base from J, with 10 bases between. CDR3 region: CASSMGGTAKNIQYF. CDR3 coding DNA: TGTGCCAGTAGTATGGGGGGAACGGCCAAAAACATTCAGTACTTC. Together with reference TRBV19 and TRBJ2-4, the CDR3 gives the full variable domain: DGGITQSPKYLFRKEGQNVTLSCEQNLNHDAMYWYRQDPGQGLRLIYYSQIVNDFQKGDIAEGYSVSREKKESFPLTVTSAQKNPTAFYLCASSMGGTAKNIQYFGAGTRLSVL.

The V call is TRBV19, the J call TRBJ1-5; D may be TRBD1 (5 bases). Germline values: CDR1 LNHDA, CDR2 SQIVND (reference sequence). This CDR3 has 16 amino acids. V dropped 4 bases and J dropped 7 bases, with 20 bases sitting between them. CDR3 in amino acids: CASSTVGGTLRQPQHF. The CDR3 DNA reads TGTGCCAGTAGTACGGTCGGGGGGACCCTACGCCAGCCCCAGCATTTT.

In this sample, this clonotype turned up a few times. V is TRBV25-1 and J is TRBJ2-7, with 10 nucleotides matching TRBD2. J was trimmed by 7 bases and V by 7 bases; bases with no gene match: 19. Germline CDR1 is MGHDK and CDR2 is SYGVNS. The CDR3 has 17 residues. The CDR3: CASTFGAGGPRGGEQYF. In DNA, the CDR3 is TGTGCCAGCACTTTTGGAGCGGGAGGGCCCAGGGGTGGGGAGCAGTACTTC.

This rearrangement joins TRBV5-5 to TRBJ2-3; TRBD1 matches at 8 bases. CDR1 is SGHKS and CDR2 is YYEKEE in the germline V gene (reference sequence). The CDR3 consists of 19 residues. Losses at the gene ends were 1 base for V and 0 bases for J; bases not matched to a gene: 13. This CDR3 reads CASSLRWTGTETSTDTQYF. The CDR3 coding sequence is TGTGCCAGCAGCTTGAGGTGGACAGGGACCGAGACTAGCACAGATACGCAGTATTTT.

This sequence joins TRBV5-5 and TRBJ2-1, with 12 bases aligning to TRBD2. Germline lookup yields CDR1 SGHKS and CDR2 YYEKEE (reference sequence). The CDR3 is 16 residues long. J was trimmed by 9 bases and V by 0 bases; bases with no gene match: 7. The CDR3: CASSLALAGGFGEQFF. CDR3 sequence (DNA): TGTGCCAGCAGCTTGGCGCTAGCGGGGGGGTTCGGTGAGCAGTTCTTC.

This chain joins TRBV4-3 and TRBJ2-7, with TRBD2 matching 7 bases. CDR1 is LGHNA and CDR2 is YSLEER in the germline V gene. The CDR3 consists of 16 residues. Trimming cost V 0 bases and J 3 bases; bases outside gene matches: 8. The CDR3 loop reads CASSQDRLSSGYEQYF. The CDR3 DNA reads TGCGCCAGCAGCCAAGACCGGTTGTCTAGCGGCTACGAGCAGTACTTC.

J is TRBJ1-2 and V is TRBV9; D gene uncertain. This CDR3 comprises 11 residues. The ends were cut back, 4 bases at V and 7 bases at J, with 8 bases in the middle. Germline V gene sequence: CDR1 SGDLS, CDR2 YYNGEE. The CDR3 coding sequence is TGTGCCAGCAGCTACCTCGGTGGCTACACCTTC. It yields the protein CASSYLGGYTF.

This clonotype was counted a few times. The chain recombines TRBV11-2 with TRBJ2-1; 14 bases map to TRBD2. The CDR3 is 16 residues long. Germline values: CDR1 SGHAT, CDR2 FQNNGV. With V trimmed by 5 bases and J by 6 bases, 6 bases remained unmatched. The CDR3 DNA reads TGTGCCAGCAGCCCGACTAGCGGGAGGGTTGTCAATGAGCAGTTCTTC. It encodes CASSPTSGRVVNEQFF.

The chain employs TRBV10-3 and TRBJ2-3; D is unclear. Per the germline V gene, CDR1 is ENHRY and CDR2 is SYGVKD. This CDR3 has 11 amino acids. V lost 6 bases, J lost 3 bases, and 4 bases lay in between. The DNA for the CDR3 is TGTGCCATCAGCAAGACAGATACGCAGTATTTT. The encoded protein is CAISKTDTQYF.

The V and J genes are TRBV5-1 and TRBJ2-7, with D possibly being TRBD1 or TRBD2 (5 bases each). The CDR3 is 13 amino acids. Germline V gene lookup returns CDR1 SGHRS and CDR2 YFSETQ. V was pared by 7 bases and J by 4 bases, with 15 bases between. This CDR3 reads CASRPGTGYEQYF. In DNA form, the CDR3 reads TGCGCCAGCCGTCCCGGGACGGGGTACGAGCAGTACTTC.

This clonotype was observed a few times. This rearrangement joins TRBV3-1 to TRBJ2-7, with TRBD2 matching 10 bases. This CDR3 contains 15 residues. After removal of 0 bases from V and 4 bases from J, the junction contained 3 bases not matched to a gene. Germline V lookup: CDR1 LGHDT, CDR2 YNNKEL (reference sequence). The CDR3 nucleotides read TGTGCCAGCAGCCAAGAGGGACTAGCGAGGTACGAGCAGTACTTC. Translation gives CASSQEGLARYEQYF.

The chain links TRBV6-5 to TRBJ1-2; D might be TRBD1 (6 bases). The CDR3 is 14 amino acids. The V end lost 6 bases, the J end lost 6 bases, and 17 bases lay between the germline ends. In germline, CDR1 is MNHEY, CDR2 SVGAGI. The chain's CDR3 is CASSKGRGMNGYTF. The CDR3 bases are TGTGCCAGCAGCAAGGGCAGGGGTATGAATGGCTACACCTTC.